This T cell receptor (beta chain) was observed in a study of T-cell memory formation after mild COVID-19. Study-wide results and limits: Pre-infection memory carried some responding clones, suggesting that cross-reactive memory joined. SARS-CoV-2 specificity of second-wave clones peaking day 37 was unconfirmed.

TCRdb re-derived calls from the 5' RACE reads in MiXCR, one entry per CDR3 protein. The sample holds 500,000 to 650,000 distinct CDR3 sequences, about a fifth seen once. This clonotype was picked up a small number of times. As yet, its antigen is unknown. The CDR3 is 13 amino acids. Germline loops: CDR1 SGHRS, CDR2 YFSETQ. Trimming took off 5 bases at V and 2 bases at J, with 10 bases between the two ends. The receptor was isolated from an adult woman who had mild COVID-19 (a few samples of this study predate the infection). Cell type and time point are not known. Sequences were obtained from PBMCs or a T cell subset sorted from them (not recorded which). V is TRBV5-1 and J is TRBJ2-5, with D possibly matching TRBD1 (6 bases). As DNA, the CDR3 is TGCGCCAGCAGGGGGACACCTCAAGAGACCCAGTACTTC. Its protein product is CASRGTPQETQYF.